These 16 T cell receptor beta chains share one sample of origin, sequenced in a study of technical replicates of blood from several donors. The data were produced by immunoSEQ multiplex PCR, yet TCRdb's version contains in-frame clones alone and is incomplete. In the table there are approximately 14,000 clones, approximately 80% of which are singletons. The sample consisted of PBMCs. The receptor set was obtained from a human donor in good health.

The chain combines TRBV6-5 with TRBJ2-7, with 7 bases lining up with TRBD2. The CDR3 runs 14 residues. CDR1 and CDR2 (germline): MNHEY, SVGAGI. Trimming at V came to 5 bases and at J to 3 bases, leaving 7 bases not matched to a gene. This CDR3 is CASSEETSVYEQYF. CDR3 DNA sequence: TGTGCCAGCAGTGAAGAAACTAGCGTCTACGAGCAGTACTTC.

CDR3 region: CASSLVLRQAPETF. The CDR3 nucleotides are TGTGCCAGCAGCTTAGTATTGAGACAGGCCCCAGAAACCTTC. The V call is TRBV7-9, the J call TRBJ1-2; D perhaps matches TRBD1 (6 bases). Trimming took off 1 base at V and 14 bases at J, with 20 bases between the two ends. Germline V gives CDR1 SEHNR, CDR2 FQNEAQ (reference sequence). This CDR3 has 14 amino acids.

The V and J genes are TRBV6-5 and TRBJ2-7, with D possibly being TRBD2 (6 bases). V shed 5 bases and J shed 7 bases, with 18 bases lying between them. This CDR3 is built from 14 residues. Germline-derived CDR1 and CDR2 are MNHEY and SVGAGI. This CDR3 is CASSPFMRAGEQYF. For the CDR3, the DNA is TGTGCCAGCAGTCCCTTCATGAGGGCGGGGGAGCAGTACTTC.

V gene TRBV4-1 combines with J gene TRBJ2-3, with 8 bases matching TRBD2. CDR1 and CDR2 from the germline V gene are MGHRA and YSYEKL. This CDR3 spans 18 amino acids. J lost 3 bases, V lost 0 bases, and 11 bases had no gene match. CDR3 DNA: TGCGCCAGCAGCCAAGATTTTGCCACTAGCGGCTTGACAGATACGCAGTATTTT. Residues: CASSQDFATSGLTDTQYF.

This rearrangement joins TRBV7-6 to TRBJ2-7, with 9 bases identical to TRBD2. V shed 4 bases and J 4 bases; nucleotides not matched to a gene: 11. Germline CDR1 reads SGHVS; CDR2 reads FNYEAQ. The CDR3 is 16 residues long. CDR3 nucleotides: TGTGCCAGCAGCTCCGGGACTAGCCCACTCGAATACGAGCAGTACTTC. This codes for CASSSGTSPLEYEQYF.

The chain has TRBV29-1 and TRBJ2-5; weak D call: TRBD2 (6 bases). V lost 3 bases to trimming and J lost 5 bases, with 10 bases between them. The CDR3 consists of 12 residues. Germline values: CDR1 SQVTM, CDR2 ANQGSEA. The CDR3 sequence is CSVDGGDETQYF. CDR3 in DNA: TGCAGCGTTGACGGCGGGGACGAGACCCAGTACTTC.

This clone was counted between two and nine times. V gene TRBV2 combines with J gene TRBJ1-2, with D uncertain. The CDR3 runs 15 residues. The germline CDR1 and CDR2 sequences are SNHLY and FYNNEI. V lost 10 bases to trimming and J lost 6 bases, with 24 bases between them. The CDR3 sequence: CANPLGTLRGDGYTF. Written as DNA, the CDR3 is TGTGCCAACCCTCTTGGCACCCTAAGAGGCGATGGCTACACCTTC. The full variable domain, completed using reference TRBV2 and TRBJ1-2, is EPEVTQTPSHQVTQMGQEVILRCVPISNHLYFYWYRQILGQKVEFLVSFYNNEISEKSEIFDDQFSVERPDGSNFTLKIRSTKLEDSAMYFCANPLGTLRGDGYTFGSGTRLTVV.

The CDR3 DNA is TGTGCCAGCAGTCTGACTCGCAATCAGCCCCAGCATTTT. As protein: CASSLTRNQPQHF. The V gene is TRBV27, the J gene TRBJ1-5; unclear D gene. Trimming shortened V by 5 bases and J by 2 bases, and 7 bases separated the two germline ends. The CDR3 runs to 13 residues. Looked up from germline, CDR1 is MNHEY and CDR2 is SMNVEV (reference sequence).

The chain has TRBV2 and TRBJ2-3; TRBD2 matches 12 bases. CDR1 and CDR2 from the germline V gene are SNHLY and FYNNEI. The V gene end was trimmed by 6 bases and the J gene end by 1 base; junction bases not matched to a gene: 5. The CDR3 consists of 16 residues. DNA for the CDR3: TGTGCCAGCAGCGACTCTAGCGGGGGGGGCACAGATACGCAGTATTTT. It translates to CASSDSSGGGTDTQYF.

This clone has just one count. The chain carries TRBV6-1 and TRBJ2-5; 13 bases align to TRBD2. The CDR3 extends over 14 amino acids. V lost 4 bases and J lost 5; bases outside the gene matches: 1. Germline loops: CDR1 MNHNS, CDR2 SASEGT. CDR3 residues: CASSGLAGGETQYF. The CDR3 bases are TGTGCCAGCAGTGGACTAGCGGGAGGCGAGACCCAGTACTTC.

The V call is TRBV5-6, the J call TRBJ2-5; 8 bases match TRBD1. This CDR3 spans 14 amino acids. Trimming cost V 4 bases and J 5 bases; bases outside gene matches: 7. Germline V lookup: CDR1 SGHDT, CDR2 YYEEEE. CDR3 protein: CASSMTGVGETQYF. As DNA, the CDR3 is TGTGCCAGCAGCATGACAGGGGTAGGGGAGACCCAGTACTTC.

This clone was seen a single time. This sequence joins TRBV19 and TRBJ2-5, with 10 bases that match TRBD2. Germline CDR1 LNHDA, CDR2 SQIVND (reference sequence). The CDR3 contains 14 residues. Losses at the gene ends were 5 bases for V and 8 bases for J; bases not matched to a gene: 8. The chain's CDR3 is CASSVLTSGATQYF. CDR3 coding DNA: TGTGCCAGTAGTGTCCTCACTAGCGGGGCTACCCAGTACTTC. Based on the CDR3 plus reference TRBV19 and TRBJ2-5, the full variable domain is DGGITQSPKYLFRKEGQNVTLSCEQNLNHDAMYWYRQDPGQGLRLIYYSQIVNDFQKGDIAEGYSVSREKKESFPLTVTSAQKNPTAFYLCASSVLTSGATQYFGPGTRLLVL.

This clone showed up just once. The chain has TRBV10-2 and TRBJ1-1, with TRBD1 as a possible D gene (6 bases). Looked up from germline, CDR1 is WSHSY and CDR2 is SAAADI. The CDR3 contains 16 residues. The germline V and J ends were trimmed by 6 bases and 6 bases, with 23 bases remaining between them. CDR3 bases: TGCGCCAGCAGCGTCGGTAGGGGGACCGTGAGGGCTGAAGCTTTCTTT. This gives the protein CASSVGRGTVRAEAFF.

This sequence joins TRBV27 and TRBJ1-4; the D gene is possibly TRBD1 (6 bases). The CDR3 is 15 residues long. Per germline, CDR1 MNHEY and CDR2 SMNVEV (reference sequence). The V end lost 2 bases, the J end lost 3 bases, and 10 bases lay between the germline ends. In DNA form, the CDR3 reads TGTGCCAGCAGTTTACACAGGGAACCTAATGAAAAACTGTTTTTT. It is translated as CASSLHREPNEKLFF.

The chain carries TRBV5-1 and TRBJ2-1; D perhaps matches TRBD1 (5 bases). This CDR3 has 13 amino acids. The germline V gene has CDR1 SGHRS and CDR2 YFSETQ. V lost 0 bases, J lost 10 bases, and 11 bases lay in between. This chain's CDR3 is CASSLDSQGEQFF. The CDR3 DNA reads as TGCGCCAGCAGCTTGGATTCTCAGGGAGAGCAGTTCTTC.

The chain uses TRBV30 and TRBJ2-3; TRBD1 might be the D (5 bases). There are 14 residues in the CDR3. V was cut by 2 bases and J by 0 bases, with 9 bases left in between. Germline-derived CDR1 and CDR2 are GTSNPN and SVGIG (reference sequence). CDR3 protein: CAWSLSGSTDTQYF. The CDR3 nucleotides are TGTGCCTGGAGTTTGTCAGGGAGCACAGATACGCAGTATTTT. The complete variable domain, with remaining parts taken from reference TRBV30 and TRBJ2-3, reads SQTIHQWPATLVQPVGSPLSLECTVEGTSNPNLYWYRQAAGRGLQLLFYSVGIGQISSEVPQNLSASRPQDRQFILSSKKLLLSDSGFYLCAWSLSGSTDTQYFGPGTRLTVL.